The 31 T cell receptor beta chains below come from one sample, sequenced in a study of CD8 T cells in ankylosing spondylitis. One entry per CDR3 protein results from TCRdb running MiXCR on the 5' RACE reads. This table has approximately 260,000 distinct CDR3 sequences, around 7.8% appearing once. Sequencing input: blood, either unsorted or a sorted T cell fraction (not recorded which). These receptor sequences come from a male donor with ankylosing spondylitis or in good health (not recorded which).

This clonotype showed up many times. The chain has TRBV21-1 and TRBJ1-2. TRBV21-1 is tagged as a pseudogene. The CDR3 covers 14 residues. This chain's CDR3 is CASSKGGVSYGYTF. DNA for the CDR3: TGTGCCAGCAGCAAAGGTGGGGTTAGCTATGGCTACACCTTC.

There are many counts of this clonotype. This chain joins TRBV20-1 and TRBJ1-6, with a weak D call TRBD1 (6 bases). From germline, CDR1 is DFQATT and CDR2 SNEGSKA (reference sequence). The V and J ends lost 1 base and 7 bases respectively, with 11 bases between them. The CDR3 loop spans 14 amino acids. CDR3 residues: CSARVGGENSPLHF. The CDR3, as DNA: TGCAGTGCTAGAGTAGGGGGGGAGAATTCACCCCTCCACTTT.

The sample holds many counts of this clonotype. CDR3: CASSQVLTSSGNTIYF. The CDR3 coding sequence is TGTGCCAGCAGCCAAGTTCTTACGAGCTCTGGAAACACCATATATTTT. This chain links TRBV3-1 with TRBJ1-3; D is uncertain. V gave up 1 base and J gave up 0 bases, with 10 bases separating them. CDR1 and CDR2 (germline): LGHDT, YNNKEL (reference sequence). CDR3 length: 16 residues.

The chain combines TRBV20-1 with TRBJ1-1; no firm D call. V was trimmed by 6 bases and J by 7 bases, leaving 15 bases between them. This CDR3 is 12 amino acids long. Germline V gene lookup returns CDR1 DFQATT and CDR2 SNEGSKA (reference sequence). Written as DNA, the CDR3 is TGCAGTGCGGTTGAATCGTTGGGTGAAGCTTTCTTT. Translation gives CSAVESLGEAFF.

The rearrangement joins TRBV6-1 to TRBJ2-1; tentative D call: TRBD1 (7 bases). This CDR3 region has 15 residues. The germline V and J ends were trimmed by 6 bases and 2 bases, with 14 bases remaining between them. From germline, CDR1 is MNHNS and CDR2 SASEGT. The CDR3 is CASSAQGRPYNEQFF. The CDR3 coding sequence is TGTGCCAGCAGCGCACAGGGGAGGCCCTACAATGAGCAGTTCTTC.

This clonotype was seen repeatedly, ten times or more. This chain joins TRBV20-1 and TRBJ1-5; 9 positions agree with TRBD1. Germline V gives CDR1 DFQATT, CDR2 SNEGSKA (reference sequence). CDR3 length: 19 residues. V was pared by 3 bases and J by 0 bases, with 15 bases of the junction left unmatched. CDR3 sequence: CSASGTPGQGHYSNQPQHF. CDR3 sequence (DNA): TGCAGTGCTAGTGGGACCCCGGGACAGGGCCACTATAGCAATCAGCCCCAGCATTTT.

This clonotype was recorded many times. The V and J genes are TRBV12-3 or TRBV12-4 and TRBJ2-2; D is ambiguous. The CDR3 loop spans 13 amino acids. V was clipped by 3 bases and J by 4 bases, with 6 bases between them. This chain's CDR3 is CASSLMGTGELFF. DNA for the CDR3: TGTGCCAGCAGTTTGATGGGCACCGGGGAGCTGTTTTTT.

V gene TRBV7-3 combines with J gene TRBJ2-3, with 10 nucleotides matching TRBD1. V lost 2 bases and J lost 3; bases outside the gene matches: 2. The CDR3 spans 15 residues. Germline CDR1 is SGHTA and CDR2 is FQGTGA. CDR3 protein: CASSLWDRGTDTQYF. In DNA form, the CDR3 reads TGTGCCAGCAGCTTATGGGACAGGGGTACAGATACGCAGTATTTT.

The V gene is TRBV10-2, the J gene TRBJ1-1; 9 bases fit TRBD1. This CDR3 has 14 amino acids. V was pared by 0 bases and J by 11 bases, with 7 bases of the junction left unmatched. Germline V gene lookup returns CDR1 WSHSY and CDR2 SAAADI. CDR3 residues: CASSESSGTGRAFF. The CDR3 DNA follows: TGCGCCAGCAGTGAGTCATCGGGGACAGGGCGGGCTTTCTTT.

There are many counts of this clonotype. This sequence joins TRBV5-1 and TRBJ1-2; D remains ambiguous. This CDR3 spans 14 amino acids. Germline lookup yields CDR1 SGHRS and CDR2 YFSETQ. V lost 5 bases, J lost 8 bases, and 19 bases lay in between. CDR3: CASRPDRVLLGYTF. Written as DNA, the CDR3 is TGCGCCAGCAGACCGGACCGCGTCTTACTCGGCTACACCTTC.

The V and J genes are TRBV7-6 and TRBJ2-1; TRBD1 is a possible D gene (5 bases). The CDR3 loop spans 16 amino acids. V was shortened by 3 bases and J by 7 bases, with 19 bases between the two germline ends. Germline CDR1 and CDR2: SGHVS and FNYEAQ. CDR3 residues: CASSLGPTGPQNEQFF. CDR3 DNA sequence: TGTGCCAGCAGCTTGGGGCCGACCGGCCCGCAAAATGAGCAGTTCTTC.

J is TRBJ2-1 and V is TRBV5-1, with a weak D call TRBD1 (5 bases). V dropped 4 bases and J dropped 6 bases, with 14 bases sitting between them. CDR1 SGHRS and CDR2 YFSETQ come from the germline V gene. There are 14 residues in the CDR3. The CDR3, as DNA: TGCGCCAGCAGCCCCGGACAACCCTTCAATGAGCAGTTCTTC. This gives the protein CASSPGQPFNEQFF.

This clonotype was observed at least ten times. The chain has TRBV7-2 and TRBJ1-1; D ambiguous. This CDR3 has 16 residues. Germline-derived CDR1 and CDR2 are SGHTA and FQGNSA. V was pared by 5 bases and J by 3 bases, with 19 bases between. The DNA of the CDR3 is TGTGCCAGCAGCCCTGAAACCCGAGTGAGGGACACTGAAGCTTTCTTT. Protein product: CASSPETRVRDTEAFF.

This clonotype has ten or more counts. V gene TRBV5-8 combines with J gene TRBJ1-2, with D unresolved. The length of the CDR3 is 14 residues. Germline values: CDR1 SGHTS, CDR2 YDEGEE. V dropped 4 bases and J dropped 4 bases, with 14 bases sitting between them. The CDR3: CASSHSDASYGYTF. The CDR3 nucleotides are TGTGCCAGCAGCCACTCGGACGCTTCCTATGGCTACACCTTC.

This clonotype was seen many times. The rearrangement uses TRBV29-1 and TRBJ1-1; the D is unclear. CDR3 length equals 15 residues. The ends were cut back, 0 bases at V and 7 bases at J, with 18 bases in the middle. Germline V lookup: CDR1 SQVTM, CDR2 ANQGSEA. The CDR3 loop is CSVEDPKVAAGEAFF. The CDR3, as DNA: TGCAGCGTTGAAGATCCGAAGGTCGCTGCGGGTGAAGCTTTCTTT.

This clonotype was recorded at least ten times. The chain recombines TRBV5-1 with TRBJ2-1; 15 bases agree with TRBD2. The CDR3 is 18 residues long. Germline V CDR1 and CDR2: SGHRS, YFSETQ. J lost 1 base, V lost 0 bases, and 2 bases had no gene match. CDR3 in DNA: TGCGCCAGCAGCTTGGAGGGACTAGCGGGAGGTTCCTACAATGAGCAGTTCTTC. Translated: CASSLEGLAGGSYNEQFF.

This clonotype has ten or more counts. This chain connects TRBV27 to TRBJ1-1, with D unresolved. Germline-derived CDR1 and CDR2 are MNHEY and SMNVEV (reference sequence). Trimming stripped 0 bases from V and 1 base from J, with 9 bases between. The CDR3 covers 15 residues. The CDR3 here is CASSLSILQNTEAFF. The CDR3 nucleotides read TGTGCCAGCAGTTTATCGATATTGCAGAACACTGAAGCTTTCTTT.

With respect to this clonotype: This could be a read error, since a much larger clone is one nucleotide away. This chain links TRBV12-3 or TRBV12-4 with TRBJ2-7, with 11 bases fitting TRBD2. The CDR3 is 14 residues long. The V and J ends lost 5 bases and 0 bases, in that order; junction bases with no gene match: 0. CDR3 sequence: CASSTSGSSYEQYF. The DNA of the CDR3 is TGTGCCAGCAGTACTAGCGGGAGCTCCTACGAGCAGTACTTC.

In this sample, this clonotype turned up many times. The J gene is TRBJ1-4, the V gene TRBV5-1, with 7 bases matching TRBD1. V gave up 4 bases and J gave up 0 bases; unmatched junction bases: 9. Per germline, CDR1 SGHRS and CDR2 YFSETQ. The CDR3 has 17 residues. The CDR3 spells CASSRQGRGATNEKLFF. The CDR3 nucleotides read TGCGCCAGCAGCCGACAGGGAAGAGGGGCAACTAATGAAAAACTGTTTTTT. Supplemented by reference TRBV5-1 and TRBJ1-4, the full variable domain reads KAGVTQTPRYLIKTRGQQVTLSCSPISGHRSVSWYQQTPGQGLQFLFEYFSETQRNKGNFPGRFSGRQFSNSRSEMNVSTLELGDSALYLCASSRQGRGATNEKLFFGSGTQLSVL.

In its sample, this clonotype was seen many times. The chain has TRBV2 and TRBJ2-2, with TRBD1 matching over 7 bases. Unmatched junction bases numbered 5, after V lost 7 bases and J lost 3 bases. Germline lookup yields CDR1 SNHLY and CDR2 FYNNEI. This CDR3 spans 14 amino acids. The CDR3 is CASKRDRDTGELFF. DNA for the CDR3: TGTGCCAGCAAGAGGGACAGAGACACCGGGGAGCTGTTTTTT.

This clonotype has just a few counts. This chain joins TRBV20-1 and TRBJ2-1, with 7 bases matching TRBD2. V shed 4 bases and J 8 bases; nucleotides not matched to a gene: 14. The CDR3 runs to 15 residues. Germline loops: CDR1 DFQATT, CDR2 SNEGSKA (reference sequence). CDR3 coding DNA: TGCAGTGCTACCTTCCGGACTAGAATCCTCTATGAGCAGTTCTTC. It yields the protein CSATFRTRILYEQFF.

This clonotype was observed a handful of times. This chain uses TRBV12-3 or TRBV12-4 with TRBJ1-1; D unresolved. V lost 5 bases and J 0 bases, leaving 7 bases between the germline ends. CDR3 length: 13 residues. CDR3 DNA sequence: TGTGCCAGCAGTCCACTCATGAACACTGAAGCTTTCTTT. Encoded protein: CASSPLMNTEAFF.

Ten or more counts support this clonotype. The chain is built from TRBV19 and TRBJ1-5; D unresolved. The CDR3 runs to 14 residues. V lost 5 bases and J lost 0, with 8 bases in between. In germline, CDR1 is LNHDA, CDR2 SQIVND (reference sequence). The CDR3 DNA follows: TGTGCCAGTAGTGGAGACGTTAGCAATCAGCCCCAGCATTTT. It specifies CASSGDVSNQPQHF. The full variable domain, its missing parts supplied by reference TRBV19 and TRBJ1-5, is DGGITQSPKYLFRKEGQNVTLSCEQNLNHDAMYWYRQDPGQGLRLIYYSQIVNDFQKGDIAEGYSVSREKKESFPLTVTSAQKNPTAFYLCASSGDVSNQPQHFGDGTRLSIL.

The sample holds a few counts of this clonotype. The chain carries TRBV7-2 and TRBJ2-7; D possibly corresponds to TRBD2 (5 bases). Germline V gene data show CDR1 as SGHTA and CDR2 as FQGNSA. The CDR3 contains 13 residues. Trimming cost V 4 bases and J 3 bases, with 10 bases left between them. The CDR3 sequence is CASSSGSRYEQYF. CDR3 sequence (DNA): TGTGCCAGCAGCTCGGGGTCCCGCTACGAGCAGTACTTC.

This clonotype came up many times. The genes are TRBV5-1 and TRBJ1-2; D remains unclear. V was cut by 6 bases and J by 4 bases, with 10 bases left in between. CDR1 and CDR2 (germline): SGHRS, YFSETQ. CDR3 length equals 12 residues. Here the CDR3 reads CASTAEGYGYTF. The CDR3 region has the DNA TGCGCCAGCACGGCGGAGGGCTATGGCTACACCTTC.

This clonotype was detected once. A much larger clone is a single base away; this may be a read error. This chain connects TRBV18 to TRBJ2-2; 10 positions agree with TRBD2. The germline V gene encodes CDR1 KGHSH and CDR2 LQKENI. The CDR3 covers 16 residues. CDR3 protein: CASSPRTSGYTGELVF. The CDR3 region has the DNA TGTGCCAGCTCACCACGGACTAGCGGATACACCGGGGAGCTGGTTTTT.

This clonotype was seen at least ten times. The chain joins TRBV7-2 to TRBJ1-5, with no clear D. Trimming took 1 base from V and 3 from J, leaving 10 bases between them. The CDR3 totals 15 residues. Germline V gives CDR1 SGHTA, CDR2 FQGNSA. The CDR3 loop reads CASSLEIRINQPQHF. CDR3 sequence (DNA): TGTGCCAGCAGCTTAGAGATTCGGATCAATCAGCCCCAGCATTTT.

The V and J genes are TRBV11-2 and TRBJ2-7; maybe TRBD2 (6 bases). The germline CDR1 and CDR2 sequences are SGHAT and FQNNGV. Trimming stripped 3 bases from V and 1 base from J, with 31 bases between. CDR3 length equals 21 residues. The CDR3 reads CASSFGTPYSLPAGGSYEQYF. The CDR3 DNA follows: TGTGCCAGCAGCTTTGGGACTCCTTATAGCCTCCCTGCCGGGGGATCCTACGAGCAGTACTTC.

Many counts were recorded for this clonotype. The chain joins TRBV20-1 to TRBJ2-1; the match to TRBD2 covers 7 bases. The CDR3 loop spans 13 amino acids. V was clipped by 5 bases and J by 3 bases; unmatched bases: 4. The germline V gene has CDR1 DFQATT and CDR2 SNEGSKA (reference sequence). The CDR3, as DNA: TGCAGTGCTCCCGGGACTAACTACAATGAGCAGTTCTTC. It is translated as CSAPGTNYNEQFF.

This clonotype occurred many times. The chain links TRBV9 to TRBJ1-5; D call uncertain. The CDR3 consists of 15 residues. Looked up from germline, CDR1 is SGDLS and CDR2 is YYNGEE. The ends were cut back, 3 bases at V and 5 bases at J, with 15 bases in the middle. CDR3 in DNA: TGTGCCAGCAGCGCCGAAGGACGGCTTCATCAGCCCCAGCATTTT. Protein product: CASSAEGRLHQPQHF.

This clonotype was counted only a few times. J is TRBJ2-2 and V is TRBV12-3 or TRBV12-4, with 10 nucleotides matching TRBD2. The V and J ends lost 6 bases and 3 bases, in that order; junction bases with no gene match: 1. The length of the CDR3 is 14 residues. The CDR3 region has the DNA TGTGCCAGCAGGCTAGCGGGAGACACCGGGGAGCTGTTTTTT. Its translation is CASRLAGDTGELFF.